This entry concerns a single T cell receptor (beta chain). This table comes from immunoSEQ multiplex PCR, and its TCRdb copy is limited to in-frame clones, with some not included. The table shows more than 75,000 clones, with 85% to 90% occurring only once. The CDR3 runs 11 residues. Germline CDR1 reads GTSNPN; CDR2 reads SVGIG (reference sequence). Trimming shortened V by 5 bases and J by 8 bases, and 12 bases separated the two germline ends. These data originate in a study of OX40 agonist ivuxolimab in advanced cancers. Across the whole study: Three patients got partial responses; one had hepatocellular carcinoma and two had cutaneous melanoma.

The sequence derives from an adult with an advanced solid tumor such as melanoma, head and neck, liver or kidney cancer. The V and J genes are TRBV30 and TRBJ1-2, with D maybe TRBD1 (6 bases). The sample in question was CD4+ or CD8+ T cells sorted from blood, obtained in a trial of the OX40 agonist ivuxolimab. The CDR3 loop reads CAWAPRGGYTF. The CDR3 nucleotides are TGTGCCTGGGCCCCGAGGGGGGGCTACACCTTC.